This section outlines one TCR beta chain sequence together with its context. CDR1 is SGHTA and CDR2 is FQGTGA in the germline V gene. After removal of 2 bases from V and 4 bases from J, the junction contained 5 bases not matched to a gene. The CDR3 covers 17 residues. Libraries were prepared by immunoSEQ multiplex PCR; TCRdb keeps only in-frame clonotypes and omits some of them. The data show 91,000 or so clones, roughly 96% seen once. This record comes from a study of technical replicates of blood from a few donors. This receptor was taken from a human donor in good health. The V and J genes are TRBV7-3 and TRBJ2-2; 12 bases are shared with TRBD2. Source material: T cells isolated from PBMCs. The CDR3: CASSLRGLAGPTGELFF. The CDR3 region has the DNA TGTGCCAGCAGCTTACGAGGACTAGCGGGGCCCACCGGGGAGCTGTTTTTT.